Listed below are T cell receptor beta chains from one sample, sequenced in a study of monozygotic twins with inflammatory bowel disease. Following a re-call of the 5' RACE reads, TCRdb has one entry per CDR3 protein and lacks DNA. The repertoire shows fewer than 550,000 distinct CDR3 sequences; the top ten hold 2.4%. The sample taken for sequencing was blood. The receptors here all came from a human donor with ulcerative colitis or Crohn's disease, or a healthy co-twin of an affected twin (not recorded which). Each CDR3 is given with its conserved first and last residue. Each record gives: V gene, J gene, CDR3 protein.

V gene: TRBV7-9
J gene: TRBJ1-5
CDR3 protein: CASSSPGYRGVQPQHF

V gene: TRBV28
J gene: TRBJ1-5
CDR3 protein: CASSLITGTVSNQPQHF

V gene: TRBV28
J gene: TRBJ1-3
CDR3 protein: CASSVGSGNTIYF

V gene: TRBV12-3/TRBV12-4
J gene: TRBJ2-3
CDR3 protein: CASSLRAASTDTQYF

V gene: TRBV6-6
J gene: TRBJ2-5
CDR3 protein: CASSWAETQYF

V gene: TRBV11-1
J gene: TRBJ2-1
CDR3 protein: CASRQGPYEQFF

V gene: TRBV9
J gene: TRBJ1-5
CDR3 protein: CASSAAEGGPQHF

V gene: TRBV7-2
J gene: TRBJ2-4
CDR3 protein: CASSWPGGGKNIQYF

V gene: TRBV20-1
J gene: TRBJ1-3
CDR3 protein: CSATDQGNTIYF

V gene: TRBV5-1
J gene: TRBJ1-1
CDR3 protein: CASSLESRGALSNTEAFF

V gene: TRBV7-9
J gene: TRBJ2-1
CDR3 protein: CASSSLTSGSNEQFF

V gene: TRBV3-1
J gene: TRBJ1-1
CDR3 protein: CASSQMGSRGGFFF

V gene: TRBV10-3
J gene: TRBJ2-7
CDR3 protein: CASSGQGNSYEQYF

V gene: TRBV25-1
J gene: TRBJ1-5
CDR3 protein: CANVRARADWQPQHF

V gene: TRBV20-1
J gene: TRBJ2-3
CDR3 protein: CSAPGTTFTDTQYF

V gene: TRBV7-9
J gene: TRBJ1-2
CDR3 protein: CASSPGPGKGYGYTF

V gene: TRBV7-2
J gene: TRBJ1-6
CDR3 protein: CASSLVPSSYNSPLHF

V gene: TRBV4-2
J gene: TRBJ2-5
CDR3 protein: CASSQAGLQETQYF

V gene: TRBV20-1
J gene: TRBJ1-5
CDR3 protein: CSARGQGGRNQPQHF

V gene: TRBV7-2
J gene: TRBJ2-6
CDR3 protein: CASSLEGSGANVLTF

V gene: TRBV4-2
J gene: TRBJ2-7
CDR3 protein: CASSQVTGVYEQYF

V gene: TRBV5-4
J gene: TRBJ1-2
CDR3 protein: CASSFGQGTGGYTF

V gene: TRBV14
J gene: TRBJ2-1
CDR3 protein: CASSQGGGLEEQFF

V gene: TRBV2
J gene: TRBJ2-3
CDR3 protein: CASSEQGTVTDTQYF

V gene: TRBV7-9
J gene: TRBJ1-1
CDR3 protein: CASSLAGVSPTEAFF

V gene: TRBV5-1
J gene: TRBJ1-1
CDR3 protein: CASSYDTAGGTEAFF

V gene: TRBV28
J gene: TRBJ1-2
CDR3 protein: CASSLPQGHYGYTF

V gene: TRBV15
J gene: TRBJ1-5
CDR3 protein: CATRFGGNSNQPQHF

V gene: TRBV9
J gene: TRBJ2-1
CDR3 protein: CASSLTSTSSYNEQFF